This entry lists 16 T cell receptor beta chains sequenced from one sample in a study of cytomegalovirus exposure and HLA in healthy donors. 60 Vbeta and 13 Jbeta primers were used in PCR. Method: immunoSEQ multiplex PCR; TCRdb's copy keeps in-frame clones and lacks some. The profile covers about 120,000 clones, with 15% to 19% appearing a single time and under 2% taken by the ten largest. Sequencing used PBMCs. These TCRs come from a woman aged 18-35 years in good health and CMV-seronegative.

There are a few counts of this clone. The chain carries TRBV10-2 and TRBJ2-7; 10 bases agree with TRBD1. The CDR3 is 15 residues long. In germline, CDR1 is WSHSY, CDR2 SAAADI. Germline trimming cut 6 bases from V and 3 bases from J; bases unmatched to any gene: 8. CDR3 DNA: TGCGCCAGCAGACCCCGGGACAGGGGAGACTACGAGCAGTACTTC. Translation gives CASRPRDRGDYEQYF.

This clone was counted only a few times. The CDR3 DNA sequence: TGCAGCGTTGAAGTAGTAGGGGGTTTAACCGGGGAGCTGTTTTTT. It specifies CSVEVVGGLTGELFF. The chain links TRBV29-1 to TRBJ2-2; a possible D gene is TRBD1 (6 bases). The V end lost 1 base, the J end lost 5 bases, and 14 bases lay between the germline ends. Germline lookup yields CDR1 SQVTM and CDR2 ANQGSEA. The CDR3 consists of 15 residues.

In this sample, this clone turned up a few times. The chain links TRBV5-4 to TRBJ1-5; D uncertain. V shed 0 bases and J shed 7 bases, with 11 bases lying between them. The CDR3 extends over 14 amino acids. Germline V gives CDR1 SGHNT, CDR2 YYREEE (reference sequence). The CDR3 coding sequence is TGTGCCAGCAGCTTGGTTCCGGAGGGCCAGCCCCAGCATTTT. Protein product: CASSLVPEGQPQHF.

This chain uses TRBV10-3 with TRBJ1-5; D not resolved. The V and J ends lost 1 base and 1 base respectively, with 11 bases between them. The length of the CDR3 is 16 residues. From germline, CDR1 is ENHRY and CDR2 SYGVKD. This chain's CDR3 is CAISEFVLRSNQPQHF. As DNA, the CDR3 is TGTGCCATCAGTGAGTTCGTACTCAGGAGCAATCAGCCCCAGCATTTT.

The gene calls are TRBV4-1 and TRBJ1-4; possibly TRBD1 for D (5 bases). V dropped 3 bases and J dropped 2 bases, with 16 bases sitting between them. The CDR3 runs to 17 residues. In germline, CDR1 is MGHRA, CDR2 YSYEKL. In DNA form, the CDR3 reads TGCGCCAGCAGCCAGGAAGGGGAGGGAGTGACTAATGAAAAACTGTTTTTT. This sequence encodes CASSQEGEGVTNEKLFF.

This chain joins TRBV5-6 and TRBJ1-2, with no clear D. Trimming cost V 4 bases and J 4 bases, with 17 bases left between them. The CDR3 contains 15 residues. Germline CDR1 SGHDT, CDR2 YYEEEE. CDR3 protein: CASSQDPGSGYGYTF. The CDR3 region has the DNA TGTGCCAGCAGCCAAGATCCGGGGAGCGGCTATGGCTACACCTTC.

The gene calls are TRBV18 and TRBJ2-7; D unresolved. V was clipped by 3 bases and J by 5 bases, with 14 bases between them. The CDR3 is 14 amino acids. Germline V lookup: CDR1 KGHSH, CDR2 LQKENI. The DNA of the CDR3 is TGTGCCAGCTCACCGTCACCGGGTTCCCACGAGCAGTACTTC. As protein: CASSPSPGSHEQYF.

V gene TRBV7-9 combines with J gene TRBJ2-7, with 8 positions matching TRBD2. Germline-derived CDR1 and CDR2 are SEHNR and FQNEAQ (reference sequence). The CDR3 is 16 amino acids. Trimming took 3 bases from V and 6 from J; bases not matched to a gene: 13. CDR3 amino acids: CASSFSWRGARGEQYF. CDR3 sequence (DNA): TGTGCCAGCAGCTTCTCCTGGCGGGGGGCCCGGGGCGAGCAGTACTTC. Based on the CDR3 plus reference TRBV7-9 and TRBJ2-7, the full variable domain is DTGVSQNPRHKITKRGQNVTFRCDPISEHNRLYWYRQTLGQGPEFLTYFQNEAQLEKSRLLSDRFSAERPKGSFSTLEIQRTEQGDSAMYLCASSFSWRGARGEQYFGPGTRLTVT.

CDR3 nucleotide sequence: TGTGCCAGTAGTACGGACCCGTCACGGGGGAGCTACACCTTC. Translation gives CASSTDPSRGSYTF. This sequence joins TRBV19 and TRBJ1-2; perhaps TRBD1 as D (5 bases). Germline CDR1 and CDR2: LNHDA and SQIVND (reference sequence). This CDR3 contains 14 residues. Trimming cost V 4 bases and J 9 bases, with 18 bases left between them.

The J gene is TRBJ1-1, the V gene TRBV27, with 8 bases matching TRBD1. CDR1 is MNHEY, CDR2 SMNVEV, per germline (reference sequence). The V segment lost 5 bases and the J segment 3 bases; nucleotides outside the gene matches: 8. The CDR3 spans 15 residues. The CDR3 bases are TGTGCCAGCAGTCCGACAGGGGTTCGGGACACTGAAGCTTTCTTT. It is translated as CASSPTGVRDTEAFF.

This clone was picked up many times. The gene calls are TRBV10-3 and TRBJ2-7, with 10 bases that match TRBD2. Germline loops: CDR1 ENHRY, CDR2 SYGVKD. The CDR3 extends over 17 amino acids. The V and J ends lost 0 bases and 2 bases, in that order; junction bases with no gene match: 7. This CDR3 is CAISESLAGGVTYEQYF. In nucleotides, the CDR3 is TGTGCCATCAGTGAGTCGTTAGCGGGGGGTGTTACCTACGAGCAGTACTTC.

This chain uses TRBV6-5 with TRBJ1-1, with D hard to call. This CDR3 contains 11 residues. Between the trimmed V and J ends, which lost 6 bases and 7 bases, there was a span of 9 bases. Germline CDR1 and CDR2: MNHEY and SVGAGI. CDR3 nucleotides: TGTGCCAGCAGCTTCGGGGATGAAGCTTTCTTT. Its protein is CASSFGDEAFF.

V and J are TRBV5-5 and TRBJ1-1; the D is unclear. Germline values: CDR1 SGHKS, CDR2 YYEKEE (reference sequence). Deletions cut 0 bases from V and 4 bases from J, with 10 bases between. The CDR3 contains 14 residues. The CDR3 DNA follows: TGTGCCAGCAGCTTGGCAGTTTCGGGCACTGAAGCTTTCTTT. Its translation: CASSLAVSGTEAFF.

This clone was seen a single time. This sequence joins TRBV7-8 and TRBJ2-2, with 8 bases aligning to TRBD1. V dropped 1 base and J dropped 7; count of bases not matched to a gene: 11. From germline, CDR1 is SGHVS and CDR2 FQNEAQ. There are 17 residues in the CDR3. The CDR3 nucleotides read TGTGCCAGCAGCTTAGTTGGTCAGGGGGCTTACGTCGGGGAGCTGTTTTTT. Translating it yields CASSLVGQGAYVGELFF.

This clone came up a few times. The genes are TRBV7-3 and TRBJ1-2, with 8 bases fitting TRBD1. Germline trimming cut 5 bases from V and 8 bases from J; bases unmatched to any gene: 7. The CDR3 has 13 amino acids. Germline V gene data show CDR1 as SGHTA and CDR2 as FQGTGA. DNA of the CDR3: TGTGCCAGCAGCCCGACGACAGGGGAGGGCTACACCTTC. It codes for CASSPTTGEGYTF.

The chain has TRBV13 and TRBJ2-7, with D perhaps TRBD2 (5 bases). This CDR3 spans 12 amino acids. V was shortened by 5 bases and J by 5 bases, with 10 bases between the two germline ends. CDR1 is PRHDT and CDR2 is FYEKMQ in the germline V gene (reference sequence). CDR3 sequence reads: CASSHGVDEQYF. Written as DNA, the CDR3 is TGTGCCAGCAGCCACGGGGTCGACGAGCAGTACTTC.